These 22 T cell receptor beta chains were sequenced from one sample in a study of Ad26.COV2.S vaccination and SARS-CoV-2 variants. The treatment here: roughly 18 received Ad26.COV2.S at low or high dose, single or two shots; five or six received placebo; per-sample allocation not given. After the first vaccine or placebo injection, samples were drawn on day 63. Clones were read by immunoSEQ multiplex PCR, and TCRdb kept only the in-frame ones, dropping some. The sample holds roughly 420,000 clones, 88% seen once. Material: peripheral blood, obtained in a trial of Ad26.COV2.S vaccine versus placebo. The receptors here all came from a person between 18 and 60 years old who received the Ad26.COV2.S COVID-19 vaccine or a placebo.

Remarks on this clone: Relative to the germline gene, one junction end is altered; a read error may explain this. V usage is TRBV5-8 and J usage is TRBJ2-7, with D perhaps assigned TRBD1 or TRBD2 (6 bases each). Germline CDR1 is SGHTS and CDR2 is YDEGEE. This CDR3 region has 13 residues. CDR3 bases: TGTGCGAGCAGGGGCCGGGGGAAATACGAGCAGTACTTC. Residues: CASRGRGKYEQYF.

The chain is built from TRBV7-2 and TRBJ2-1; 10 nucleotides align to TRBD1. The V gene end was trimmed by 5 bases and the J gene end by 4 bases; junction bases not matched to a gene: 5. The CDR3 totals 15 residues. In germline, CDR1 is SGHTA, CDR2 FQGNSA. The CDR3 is CASSGWDRGYNEQFF. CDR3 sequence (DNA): TGTGCCAGCAGCGGATGGGACAGGGGTTACAATGAGCAGTTCTTC.

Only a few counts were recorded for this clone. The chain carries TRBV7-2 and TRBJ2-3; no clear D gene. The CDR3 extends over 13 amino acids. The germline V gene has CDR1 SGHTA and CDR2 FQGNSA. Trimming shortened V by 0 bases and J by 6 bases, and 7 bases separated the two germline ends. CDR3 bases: TGTGCCAGCAGCTTAGCGCGTCAGGATACGCAGTATTTT. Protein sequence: CASSLARQDTQYF.

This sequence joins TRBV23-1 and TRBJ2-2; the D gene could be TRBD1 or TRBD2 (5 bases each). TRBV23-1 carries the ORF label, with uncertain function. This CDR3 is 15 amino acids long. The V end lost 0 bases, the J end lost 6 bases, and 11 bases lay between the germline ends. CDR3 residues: CASSQSGTRSGELFF. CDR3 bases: TGCGCCAGCAGTCAATCCGGGACCAGGTCCGGGGAGCTGTTTTTT.

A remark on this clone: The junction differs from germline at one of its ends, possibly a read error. This chain's CDR3 is CASSLAASGGETQYF. The CDR3 DNA follows: TGTGCTAGCAGCTTAGCGGCTAGCGGGGGTGAGACCCAGTACTTC. The chain recombines TRBV7-7 with TRBJ2-5; the match to TRBD2 covers 10 bases. The V gene's germline CDR1 is SSHAT and CDR2 FNYEAQ (reference sequence). This CDR3 contains 15 residues. Using reference TRBV7-7 and TRBJ2-5 for the parts outside the CDR3, the full variable domain is GAGVSQSPRYKVTKRGQDVTLRCDPISSHATLYWYQQALGQGPEFLTYFNYEAQPDKSGLPSDRFSAERPEGSISTLTIQRTEQRDSAMYRCASSLAASGGETQYFGPGTRLLVL.

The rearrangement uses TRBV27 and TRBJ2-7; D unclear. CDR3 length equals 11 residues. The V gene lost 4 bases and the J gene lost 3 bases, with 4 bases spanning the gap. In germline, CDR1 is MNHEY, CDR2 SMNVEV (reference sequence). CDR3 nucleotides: TGTGCCAGCAGTTCGGGCTACGAGCAGTACTTC. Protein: CASSSGYEQYF.

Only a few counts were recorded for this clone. As DNA, the CDR3 is TGTGCCTTAACCTCCCCGGACAGGGGGGATCAGCCCCAGCATTTT. Translation: CALTSPDRGDQPQHF. The chain combines TRBV30 with TRBJ1-5, with 10 bases lining up with TRBD1. Germline assignment: CDR1 GTSNPN and CDR2 SVGIG (reference sequence). The CDR3 runs 15 residues. J gave up 5 bases and V 7 bases, and 11 bases lay outside the gene matches.

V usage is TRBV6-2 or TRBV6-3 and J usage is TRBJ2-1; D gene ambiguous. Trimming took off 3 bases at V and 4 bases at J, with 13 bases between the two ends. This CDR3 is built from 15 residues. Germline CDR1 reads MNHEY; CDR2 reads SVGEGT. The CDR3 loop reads CASSYRSHIYNEQFF. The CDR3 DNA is TGTGCCAGCAGTTATCGCTCCCATATTTACAATGAGCAGTTCTTC.

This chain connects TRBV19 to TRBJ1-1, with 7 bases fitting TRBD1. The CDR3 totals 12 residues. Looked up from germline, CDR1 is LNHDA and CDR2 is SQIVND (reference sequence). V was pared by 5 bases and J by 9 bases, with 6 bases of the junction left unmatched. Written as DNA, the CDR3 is TGTGCCAGTAGTCCCGACAGGGAGAAAGCTTTCTTT. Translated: CASSPDREKAFF.

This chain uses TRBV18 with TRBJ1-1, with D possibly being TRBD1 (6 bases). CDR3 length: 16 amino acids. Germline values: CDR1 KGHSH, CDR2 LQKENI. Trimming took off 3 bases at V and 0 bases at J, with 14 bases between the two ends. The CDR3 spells CASSPPQGYMNTEAFF. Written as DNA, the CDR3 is TGTGCCAGCTCACCTCCACAGGGATATATGAACACTGAAGCTTTCTTT.

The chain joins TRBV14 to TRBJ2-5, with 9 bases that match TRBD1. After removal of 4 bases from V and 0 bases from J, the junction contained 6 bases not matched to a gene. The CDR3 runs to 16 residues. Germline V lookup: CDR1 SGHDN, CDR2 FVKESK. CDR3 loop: CASSLRTGEYQETQYF. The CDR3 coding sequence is TGTGCCAGCAGCCTAAGGACAGGGGAGTACCAAGAGACCCAGTACTTC.

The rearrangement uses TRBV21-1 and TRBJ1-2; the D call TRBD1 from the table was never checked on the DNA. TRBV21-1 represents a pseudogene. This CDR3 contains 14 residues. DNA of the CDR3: TGTGCCAGCAGCAAAGGGAGGGACAGGAATGGCTACACCTTC. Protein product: CASSKGRDRNGYTF.

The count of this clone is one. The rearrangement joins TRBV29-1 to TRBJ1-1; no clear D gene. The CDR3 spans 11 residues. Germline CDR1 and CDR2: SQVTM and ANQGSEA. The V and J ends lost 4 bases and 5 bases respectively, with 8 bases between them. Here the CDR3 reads CSVVWATEAFF. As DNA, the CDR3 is TGCAGCGTTGTTTGGGCAACTGAAGCTTTCTTT.

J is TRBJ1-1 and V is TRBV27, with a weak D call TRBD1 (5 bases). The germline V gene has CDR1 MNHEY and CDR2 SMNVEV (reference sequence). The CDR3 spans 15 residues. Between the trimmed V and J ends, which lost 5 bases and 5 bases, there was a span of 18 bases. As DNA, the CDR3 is TGTGCCAGCAGTCCAAGGTGGGGGGATACGACTGAAGCTTTCTTT. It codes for CASSPRWGDTTEAFF.

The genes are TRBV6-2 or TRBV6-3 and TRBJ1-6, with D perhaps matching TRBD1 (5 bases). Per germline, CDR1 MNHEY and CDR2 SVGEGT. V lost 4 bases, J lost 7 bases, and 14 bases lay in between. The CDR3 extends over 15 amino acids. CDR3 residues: CASSSTRAGNSPLHF. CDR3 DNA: TGTGCCAGCAGTTCCACGCGTGCAGGGAATTCACCCCTCCACTTT.

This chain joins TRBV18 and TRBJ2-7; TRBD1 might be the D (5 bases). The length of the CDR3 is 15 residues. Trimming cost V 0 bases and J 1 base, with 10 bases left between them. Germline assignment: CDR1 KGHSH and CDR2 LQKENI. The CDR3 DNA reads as TGTGCCAGCTCACCACCGCGGACACCATCCTACGAGCAGTACTTC. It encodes CASSPPRTPSYEQYF. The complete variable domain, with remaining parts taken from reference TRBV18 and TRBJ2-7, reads NAGVMQNPRHLVRRRGQEARLRCSPMKGHSHVYWYRQLPEEGLKFMVYLQKENIIDESGMPKERFSAEFPKEGPSILRIQQVVRGDSAAYFCASSPPRTPSYEQYFGPGTRLTVT.

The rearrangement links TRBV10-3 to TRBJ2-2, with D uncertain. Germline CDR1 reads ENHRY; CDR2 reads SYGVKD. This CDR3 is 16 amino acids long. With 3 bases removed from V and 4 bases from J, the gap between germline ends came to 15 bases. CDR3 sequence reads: CAISEGPTRTTGELFF. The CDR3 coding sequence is TGTGCCATCAGTGAAGGCCCCACCCGCACCACCGGGGAGCTGTTTTTT.

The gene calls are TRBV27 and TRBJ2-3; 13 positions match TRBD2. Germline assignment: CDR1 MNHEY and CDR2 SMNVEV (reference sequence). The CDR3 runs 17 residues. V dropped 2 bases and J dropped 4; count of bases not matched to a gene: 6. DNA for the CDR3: TGTGCCAGCAGTTTACAAGGACTAGCGGGGGTGGCAGATACGCAGTATTTT. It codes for CASSLQGLAGVADTQYF.

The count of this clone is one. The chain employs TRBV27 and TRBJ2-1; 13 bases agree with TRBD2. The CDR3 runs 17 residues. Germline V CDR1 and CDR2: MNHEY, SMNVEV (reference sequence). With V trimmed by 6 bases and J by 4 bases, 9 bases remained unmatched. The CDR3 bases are TGTGCCAGCAGGGAACTAGCGGGGGGGCCCGGATACAATGAGCAGTTCTTC. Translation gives CASRELAGGPGYNEQFF.

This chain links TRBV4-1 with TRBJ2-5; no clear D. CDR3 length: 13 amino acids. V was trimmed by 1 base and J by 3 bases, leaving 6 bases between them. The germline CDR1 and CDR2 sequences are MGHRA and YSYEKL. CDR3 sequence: CASSQVTEETQYF. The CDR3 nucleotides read TGCGCCAGCAGCCAAGTTACGGAAGAGACCCAGTACTTC.

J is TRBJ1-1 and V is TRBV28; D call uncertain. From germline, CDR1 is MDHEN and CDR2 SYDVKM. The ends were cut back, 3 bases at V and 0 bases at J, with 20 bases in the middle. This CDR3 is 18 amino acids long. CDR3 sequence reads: CASSFPDTSANMNTEAFF. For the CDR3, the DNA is TGTGCCAGCAGTTTCCCCGACACGAGTGCCAACATGAACACTGAAGCTTTCTTT.

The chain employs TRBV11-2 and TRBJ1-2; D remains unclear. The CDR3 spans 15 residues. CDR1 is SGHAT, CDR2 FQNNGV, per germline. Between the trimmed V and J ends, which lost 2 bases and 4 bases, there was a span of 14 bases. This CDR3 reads CASSLSSALRYGYTF. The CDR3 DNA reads TGTGCCAGCAGCTTATCTTCGGCTTTACGCTATGGCTACACCTTC.